This TCR beta chain was sequenced during a study of blood T cell repertoires in COVID-19. Study overall: Specimens from acute and convalescent COVID-19 originated in the United States, Italy and Spain. Sources were T cells, B-cell-depleted T cells, or PBMCs; the material itself was cDNA or gDNA.

As originally analysed: Reference gene primer amplification gave estimated nucleated cell counts. Clones were read by immunoSEQ multiplex PCR, and TCRdb kept only the in-frame ones, dropping some. The V and J calls and clone size come from that table; D and trimming were worked out from the DNA. Here the sample spans roughly 62,000 clones, around 90% being singletons. The germline gives CDR1 SGHVS, CDR2 FQNEAQ. The length of the CDR3 is 19 residues. V lost 2 bases to trimming and J lost 4 bases, with 26 bases between them. The gene calls are TRBV7-8 and TRBJ1-2; maybe TRBD1 (6 bases). The source is a man between 65 and 85 years old with acute or convalescent COVID-19. The sequenced material came from peripheral blood. CDR3 DNA: TGTGCCAGCAGCTTACTACGTCTGTCTTTGGGCGGGGGCGGCTATGGCTACACCTTC. It encodes CASSLLRLSLGGGGYGYTF.